This TCR beta chain originates from a study of Graves' ophthalmopathy and Graves' hyperthyroidism. Notes on the study in general: For separating ophthalmopathy from stable hyperthyroidism, a 13-signature model gave 85% to 90% sensitivity and roughly 79% specificity. As the model predicted ophthalmopathy progression, it achieved a sensitivity of 65% to 71% and a specificity of around 76%.

RNA served as the template for amplifying TCR beta CDR3 regions. RT-PCR with HTBI primers came first, then second-round multiplex PCR. TCRdb independently ran MiXCR on the multiplex PCR reads; one entry per CDR3 protein. The sample contains 400,000 to 450,000 distinct CDR3 sequences, 21% of which appear only once. The J segment lost 7 bases and the V segment lost 0 bases, leaving 19 bases of the junction unmatched. The CDR3 totals 21 residues. Germline CDR1 and CDR2: LGHDT and YNNKEL (reference sequence). This clonotype was recorded many times. As yet, its antigen is unknown. Patients were diagnosed from clinical symptoms, serum thyroxine, TRAb, thyroid ultrasound and orbital computed tomography.

Sequencing was performed on peripheral blood. The chain carries TRBV3-1 and TRBJ2-7; the match to TRBD2 covers 15 bases. This sequence originates from a woman aged 18 to 35 with stable Graves' hyperthyroidism. For the CDR3, the DNA is TGTGCCAGCAGCCAAGAGGACAGCGGACTAGCGGGAGGGCCTACGAACTGGGAGCAGTACTTC. Its protein product is CASSQEDSGLAGGPTNWEQYF.